What follows are 18 T cell receptor beta chains derived from one specimen sequenced in a study of blood T cell repertoires in COVID-19. Sequenced by immunoSEQ multiplex PCR; TCRdb stores in-frame clones only, minus some. Altogether 230,000 or so clones are present, 89% being singletons, with the ten largest covering 3.5% to 5%. The sample taken for sequencing was peripheral blood. The receptors here all came from a woman in her thirties or forties who had recovered from COVID-19.

The chain couples TRBV6-5 to TRBJ1-2; D uncertain. The CDR3 spans 13 residues. Germline V gives CDR1 MNHEY, CDR2 SVGAGI. With 6 bases removed from V and 2 bases from J, the gap between germline ends came to 10 bases. The CDR3 nucleotides are TGTGCCAGCAGACCAGGCGGGAACTATGGCTACACCTTC. The encoded protein is CASRPGGNYGYTF.

The chain couples TRBV4-2 to TRBJ2-3, with 7 bases fitting TRBD2. CDR3 length equals 16 residues. Germline values: CDR1 LGHNA, CDR2 YNFKEQ. J lost 4 bases, V lost 3 bases, and 10 bases had no gene match. In DNA form, the CDR3 reads TGTGCCAGCAGCCACCCCTTAGCGGGTCGGTCAGATACGCAGTATTTT. Translating gives CASSHPLAGRSDTQYF.

The chain employs TRBV20-1 and TRBJ2-1; TRBD2 matches 8 bases. Germline V gene lookup returns CDR1 DFQATT and CDR2 SNEGSKA (reference sequence). After removal of 3 bases from V and 7 bases from J, the junction contained 8 bases not matched to a gene. This CDR3 spans 14 amino acids. Here the CDR3 reads CSASIREGWNEQFF. Written as DNA, the CDR3 is TGCAGTGCTAGTATCCGGGAGGGCTGGAATGAGCAGTTCTTC.

This chain links TRBV9 with TRBJ2-7; 8 bases fit TRBD2. CDR3 size: 15 residues. The germline CDR1 and CDR2 sequences are SGDLS and YYNGEE. The V and J ends lost 0 bases and 3 bases, in that order; junction bases with no gene match: 5. CDR3 amino acids: CASSVALGGVYEQYF. Written as DNA, the CDR3 is TGTGCCAGCAGCGTAGCCCTCGGGGGGGTCTACGAGCAGTACTTC.

The genes are TRBV5-1 and TRBJ1-1, with 7 bases fitting TRBD1. This CDR3 is 15 amino acids long. V shed 4 bases, J shed 2 bases, and the junction held 8 bases outside the gene matches. Germline CDR1 and CDR2: SGHRS and YFSETQ. CDR3 loop: CASSVSGTANTEAFF. DNA of the CDR3: TGCGCCAGCAGCGTTTCCGGGACAGCAAACACTGAAGCTTTCTTT. The full variable domain, with the rest looked up from reference TRBV5-1 and TRBJ1-1, is KAGVTQTPRYLIKTRGQQVTLSCSPISGHRSVSWYQQTPGQGLQFLFEYFSETQRNKGNFPGRFSGRQFSNSRSEMNVSTLELGDSALYLCASSVSGTANTEAFFGQGTRLTVV.

The V call is TRBV24-1, the J call TRBJ2-6; D not certain. Germline CDR1 KGHDR, CDR2 SFDVKD. V lost 3 bases, J lost 2 bases, and 7 bases lay in between. The CDR3 is 15 amino acids. The CDR3 nucleotides are TGTGCCACCAGTGATCCTCGAGCTGGGGCCAACGTCCTGACTTTC. Protein product: CATSDPRAGANVLTF.

This clone appeared a few times. This rearrangement joins TRBV12-3 or TRBV12-4 to TRBJ1-1; no reliable D call. This CDR3 spans 12 amino acids. Trimming shortened V by 6 bases and J by 9 bases, and 14 bases separated the two germline ends. CDR3 sequence: CASSPRLEKAFF. The CDR3 DNA is TGTGCCAGCAGCCCCCGCCTTGAGAAAGCTTTCTTT.

This clone was recorded only once. The V call is TRBV6-2 or TRBV6-3, the J call TRBJ1-5; no reliable D call. CDR1 is MNHEY, CDR2 SVGEGT, per germline. CDR3 length: 12 amino acids. The V end lost 2 bases, the J end lost 6 bases, and 5 bases lay between the germline ends. The chain's CDR3 is CASSYPRQPQHF. CDR3 sequence (DNA): TGTGCCAGCAGTTACCCCCGTCAGCCCCAGCATTTT.

The CDR3 bases are TGTGCCAGCAGCTTAGGGGTCAATCGAGAGACCCAGTACTTC. Protein sequence: CASSLGVNRETQYF. The rearrangement joins TRBV5-8 to TRBJ2-5; D perhaps matches TRBD1 (5 bases). Germline lookup yields CDR1 SGHTS and CDR2 YDEGEE. Trimming took off 2 bases at V and 4 bases at J, with 12 bases between the two ends. CDR3 length: 14 residues.

This clone has a single count. V usage is TRBV2 and J usage is TRBJ1-5; D gene unclear. V lost 7 bases, J lost 8 bases, and 12 bases lay in between. This CDR3 is built from 12 residues. From germline, CDR1 is SNHLY and CDR2 FYNNEI. Written as DNA, the CDR3 is TGTGCCAGCAAAGCTGCTGTCGAGCCCCAGCATTTT. Translation gives CASKAAVEPQHF.

This chain joins TRBV7-4 and TRBJ2-4; tentative D call: TRBD2 (5 bases). The CDR3 has 19 amino acids. Germline V lookup: CDR1 SGHVT, CDR2 SQSDAQ. Trimming took off 2 bases at V and 1 base at J, with 21 bases between the two ends. CDR3 amino acids: CASSLSTRECILAKNIQYF. DNA of the CDR3: TGTGCCAGCAGCTTAAGTACCCGGGAATGTATCTTGGCCAAAAACATTCAGTACTTC.

The chain carries TRBV27 and TRBJ1-1, with D hard to call. Per germline, CDR1 MNHEY and CDR2 SMNVEV (reference sequence). The CDR3 is 14 amino acids. V was pared by 7 bases and J by 5 bases, with 17 bases between. The CDR3 reads CASTSLAGMTEAFF. Written as DNA, the CDR3 is TGTGCCAGCACCTCCCTGGCGGGGATGACTGAAGCTTTCTTT.

With respect to this clone: Different DNA sequences within this sample yield the same CDR3. The rearrangement links TRBV19 to TRBJ1-5; D is ambiguous. Germline lookup yields CDR1 LNHDA and CDR2 SQIVND (reference sequence). The V gene lost 3 bases and the J gene lost 0 bases, with 9 bases spanning the gap. CDR3 length equals 15 residues. The CDR3 region is CASSIRTYSNQPQHF. In DNA form, the CDR3 reads TGTGCCAGTAGTATTAGGACTTATAGCAATCAGCCCCAGCATTTT.

This clone came up once. The chain combines TRBV10-2 with TRBJ1-1, with no clear D. CDR1 is WSHSY, CDR2 SAAADI, per germline. V was clipped by 2 bases and J by 2 bases, with 9 bases between them. The CDR3 covers 14 residues. The chain's CDR3 is CASSEISSNTEAFF. The CDR3, as DNA: TGCGCCAGCAGTGAGATCTCGTCTAACACTGAAGCTTTCTTT.

This CDR3 reads CASSNRVSEQFF. The CDR3 region has the DNA TGTGCCAGCAGCAACAGGGTTAGTGAGCAGTTCTTC. V usage is TRBV21-1 and J usage is TRBJ2-1; the table's D call, TRBD1, was not checked against the DNA. TRBV21-1 is flagged as a pseudogene. The CDR3 consists of 12 residues.

The chain couples TRBV28 to TRBJ2-1; D is unclear. CDR3 length equals 12 residues. V shed 1 base and J shed 10 bases, with 8 bases lying between them. Germline-derived CDR1 and CDR2 are MDHEN and SYDVKM. This CDR3 is CASSLFSGEQFF. The CDR3 nucleotides read TGTGCCAGCAGTTTATTTTCCGGGGAGCAGTTCTTC.

The chain is built from TRBV15 and TRBJ1-2, with D perhaps matching TRBD1 (5 bases). Deletions cut 0 bases from V and 4 bases from J, with 12 bases between. The CDR3 contains 15 residues. Germline V gene sequence: CDR1 LNHNV, CDR2 YYDKDF (reference sequence). CDR3 sequence (DNA): TGTGCCACCAGCAGAGAATTGGGGGAGGCCTATGGCTACACCTTC. Amino acid sequence: CATSRELGEAYGYTF.

This rearrangement joins TRBV28 to TRBJ2-1, with D possibly being TRBD2 (5 bases). V was cut by 1 base and J by 3 bases, with 10 bases left in between. The germline gives CDR1 MDHEN, CDR2 SYDVKM. This CDR3 has 15 residues. This chain's CDR3 is CASSLFGGGYNEQFF. The CDR3, as DNA: TGTGCCAGCAGTTTATTTGGCGGAGGCTACAATGAGCAGTTCTTC.